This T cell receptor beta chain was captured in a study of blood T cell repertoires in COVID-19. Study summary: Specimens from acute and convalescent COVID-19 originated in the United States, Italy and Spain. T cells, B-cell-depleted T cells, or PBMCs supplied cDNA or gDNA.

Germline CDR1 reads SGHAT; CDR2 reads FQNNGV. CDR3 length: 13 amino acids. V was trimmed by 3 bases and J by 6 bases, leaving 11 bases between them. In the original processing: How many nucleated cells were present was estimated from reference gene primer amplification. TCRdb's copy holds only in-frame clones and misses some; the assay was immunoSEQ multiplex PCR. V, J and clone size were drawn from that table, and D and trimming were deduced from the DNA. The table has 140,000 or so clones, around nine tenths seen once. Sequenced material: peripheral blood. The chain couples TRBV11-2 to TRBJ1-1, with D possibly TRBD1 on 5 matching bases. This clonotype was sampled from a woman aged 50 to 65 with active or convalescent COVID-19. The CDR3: CASSFGGEAEAFF. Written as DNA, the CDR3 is TGTGCCAGCAGCTTCGGGGGGGAGGCTGAAGCTTTCTTT.